Each of the 28 T cell receptor beta chains below was sequenced from the same sample in a study of blood T cell repertoires in COVID-19. Some clones are missing from TCRdb's copy, which holds only in-frame ones; the method was immunoSEQ multiplex PCR. The profile shows fewer than 150,000 clones, about nine tenths of them singletons. The sample was peripheral blood. Source of these receptors: a man in his fifties with active or convalescent COVID-19.

This chain connects TRBV5-1 to TRBJ2-7; 8 bases fit TRBD2. Germline V lookup: CDR1 SGHRS, CDR2 YFSETQ. There are 15 residues in the CDR3. With V trimmed by 2 bases and J by 3 bases, 7 bases remained unmatched. The CDR3 nucleotides read TGCGCCAGCAGCTTCGGGGCGGGGGGCAACTACGAGCAGTACTTC. It is translated as CASSFGAGGNYEQYF.

V gene TRBV9 combines with J gene TRBJ1-6, with a weak D call TRBD1 (5 bases). Germline V gene data show CDR1 as SGDLS and CDR2 as YYNGEE. V was clipped by 1 base and J by 9 bases, with 11 bases between them. The CDR3 is made up of 14 amino acids. This CDR3 reads CASSVSGSGSPLHF. Written as DNA, the CDR3 is TGTGCCAGCAGCGTATCAGGGTCCGGTTCACCCCTCCACTTT.

The genes are TRBV29-1 and TRBJ2-5; TRBD2 matches at 12 bases. CDR1 SQVTM and CDR2 ANQGSEA come from the germline V gene. CDR3 length: 15 residues. The J segment lost 5 bases and the V segment lost 3 bases, leaving 7 bases of the junction unmatched. This CDR3 is CSVDSSGRAGETQYF. The CDR3, as DNA: TGCAGCGTTGACTCTAGCGGGAGGGCCGGCGAGACCCAGTACTTC.

This chain links TRBV5-1 with TRBJ2-7, with TRBD2 matching over 8 bases. CDR3 size: 15 residues. Germline-derived CDR1 and CDR2 are SGHRS and YFSETQ. With V trimmed by 2 bases and J by 5 bases, 9 bases remained unmatched. The CDR3 coding sequence is TGCGCCAGCAGCTTTAAATCAGCGGGAGTTGACGAGCAGTACTTC. This gives the protein CASSFKSAGVDEQYF.

CDR3 in amino acids: CASSINNYPGNTIYF. CDR3 coding DNA: TGTGCCAGCAGTATTAACAACTACCCTGGAAACACCATATATTTT. The chain employs TRBV28 and TRBJ1-3; D is uncertain. This CDR3 has 15 amino acids. Germline values: CDR1 MDHEN, CDR2 SYDVKM. The ends were cut back, 5 bases at V and 2 bases at J, with 13 bases in the middle.

This chain joins TRBV6-4 and TRBJ2-3; TRBD1 matches 11 bases. Germline loops: CDR1 MRHNA, CDR2 SNTAGT. The CDR3 sequence is 15 residues long. The V and J ends lost 5 bases and 5 bases, in that order; junction bases with no gene match: 6. CDR3 region: CASSRGQGAEDTQYF. The CDR3 DNA sequence: TGTGCCAGCAGTCGCGGACAGGGGGCGGAAGATACGCAGTATTTT.

V usage is TRBV19 and J usage is TRBJ2-1, with TRBD2 matching 8 bases. Unmatched junction bases numbered 7, after V lost 0 bases and J lost 6 bases. The CDR3 contains 16 residues. The germline CDR1 and CDR2 sequences are LNHDA and SQIVND (reference sequence). The CDR3 nucleotides are TGTGCCAGTAGTATAGAGGGCGGGAGGATCCGCAATGAGCAGTTCTTC. Amino acid sequence: CASSIEGGRIRNEQFF.

The gene calls are TRBV4-1 and TRBJ1-1; 8 positions match TRBD1. This CDR3 spans 16 amino acids. V trimming: 3 bases; J trimming: 1 base; junction bases outside the gene matches: 7. Germline V lookup: CDR1 MGHRA, CDR2 YSYEKL. The CDR3 sequence: CASSHGGGQANTEAFF. CDR3 sequence (DNA): TGCGCCAGCAGCCACGGCGGGGGACAGGCGAACACTGAAGCTTTCTTT.

The chain combines TRBV19 with TRBJ2-3, with 8 nucleotides matching TRBD2. Germline loops: CDR1 LNHDA, CDR2 SQIVND (reference sequence). Trimming at V came to 4 bases and at J to 6 bases, leaving 9 bases not matched to a gene. This CDR3 has 15 residues. The CDR3 sequence is CASSTGTGTRDTQYF. The CDR3 DNA sequence: TGTGCCAGTAGTACAGGAACGGGGACTAGGGATACGCAGTATTTT.

DNA for the CDR3: TGCGCCAGCAGTCGCACCCAGACTAGCGGGAGTGAGCAGTTCTTC. Its protein is CASSRTQTSGSEQFF. The rearrangement joins TRBV10-1 to TRBJ2-1; 12 bases fit TRBD2. There are 15 residues in the CDR3. Germline values: CDR1 WNHNN, CDR2 SYGVQD (reference sequence). Germline trimming cut 5 bases from V and 9 bases from J; bases unmatched to any gene: 8.

The V call is TRBV9, the J call TRBJ2-4, with D possibly matching TRBD1 (6 bases). The CDR3 runs to 17 residues. CDR1 is SGDLS, CDR2 YYNGEE, per germline. V was clipped by 3 bases and J by 0 bases, with 16 bases between them. The CDR3 protein is CASSAEGGLLAKNIQYF. CDR3 DNA sequence: TGTGCCAGCAGCGCCGAAGGGGGTTTACTAGCCAAAAACATTCAGTACTTC.

This sequence joins TRBV20-1 and TRBJ2-6; a possible D gene is TRBD2 (7 bases). CDR3 length: 16 residues. From germline, CDR1 is DFQATT and CDR2 SNEGSKA (reference sequence). V was cut by 3 bases and J by 4 bases, with 16 bases left in between. The CDR3 DNA follows: TGCAGTGCTAGTGAAAGGGGGGGCGCCGGGGCCAACGTCCTGACTTTC. It codes for CSASERGGAGANVLTF.

The gene calls are TRBV7-8 and TRBJ1-4, with 11 bases fitting TRBD1. The germline V gene has CDR1 SGHVS and CDR2 FQNEAQ. The CDR3 covers 18 residues. V trimming: 5 bases; J trimming: 7 bases; junction bases outside the gene matches: 15. In DNA, the CDR3 is TGTGCCAGCAGCCCGGACCAGACGAGGACAGGGGGCCGTGAAAAACTGTTTTTT. The encoded protein is CASSPDQTRTGGREKLFF.

V and J are TRBV4-2 and TRBJ1-1, with unresolved D. CDR3 length: 18 amino acids. From germline, CDR1 is LGHNA and CDR2 YNFKEQ. With 0 bases removed from V and 1 base from J, the gap between germline ends came to 18 bases. The CDR3 DNA follows: TGTGCCAGCAGCCAAGATTCGACACGAACCCTATCGAACACTGAAGCTTTCTTT. It yields the protein CASSQDSTRTLSNTEAFF.

The chain uses TRBV6-6 and TRBJ1-2, with no clear D. V lost 10 bases and J lost 4, with 19 bases in between. This CDR3 contains 14 residues. Germline V lookup: CDR1 MNHNY, CDR2 SVGAGI (reference sequence). CDR3 region: CATYLTEEGYGYTF. The CDR3 DNA is TGTGCCACCTACCTGACCGAGGAAGGCTATGGCTACACCTTC.

The J gene is TRBJ1-2, the V gene TRBV6-4, with no clear D. The V gene lost 0 bases and the J gene lost 8 bases, with 7 bases spanning the gap. The CDR3 covers 12 residues. From germline, CDR1 is MRHNA and CDR2 SNTAGT. The CDR3 nucleotides read TGTGCCAGCAGTGACTCGGGCTACGGCTACACCTTC. Amino acids: CASSDSGYGYTF.

The chain combines TRBV5-4 with TRBJ2-7; 13 nucleotides agree with TRBD2. Germline assignment: CDR1 SGHNT and CDR2 YYREEE (reference sequence). J gave up 3 bases and V 4 bases, and 4 bases lay outside the gene matches. The CDR3 is 15 residues long. Here the CDR3 reads CASSRGLAGNYEQYF. In DNA, the CDR3 is TGTGCCAGCAGCCGGGGACTAGCGGGAAACTACGAGCAGTACTTC.

There are a few counts of this clone. This chain links TRBV7-9 with TRBJ1-1; TRBD1 might be the D (5 bases). Trimming removed 5 bases from V and 5 bases from J, with 15 bases in between. This CDR3 spans 14 amino acids. Germline V gives CDR1 SEHNR, CDR2 FQNEAQ (reference sequence). The CDR3 bases are TGTGCCAGCAGCCCGGCGGGGCGCGAGACTGAAGCTTTCTTT. Its translation: CASSPAGRETEAFF.

This sequence joins TRBV7-3 and TRBJ1-1; a possible D gene is TRBD1 (6 bases). Germline V lookup: CDR1 SGHTA, CDR2 FQGTGA. This CDR3 has 16 residues. V lost 1 base, J lost 1 base, and 13 bases lay in between. CDR3 protein: CASSLIPTGQNTEAFF. The CDR3 region has the DNA TGTGCCAGCAGCTTAATTCCCACGGGACAGAACACTGAAGCTTTCTTT. The full variable domain, with the rest looked up from reference TRBV7-3 and TRBJ1-1, is GAGVSQTPSNKVTEKGKYVELRCDPISGHTALYWYRQSLGQGPEFLIYFQGTGAADDSGLPNDRFFAVRPEGSVSTLKIQRTERGDSAVYLCASSLIPTGQNTEAFFGQGTRLTVV.

The rearrangement links TRBV6-6 to TRBJ1-1, with 7 positions matching TRBD1. The J segment lost 7 bases and the V segment lost 7 bases, leaving 9 bases of the junction unmatched. The CDR3 spans 13 residues. CDR1 and CDR2 from the germline V gene are MNHNY and SVGAGI (reference sequence). CDR3 DNA sequence: TGTGCCAGCATAAACCACAGGGGAGTTGAAGCTTTCTTT. As protein: CASINHRGVEAFF.

CDR3 region: CASSPSGWAGGYTF. The CDR3, as DNA: TGTGCCAGCTCACCAAGCGGCTGGGCCGGTGGCTACACCTTC. The chain joins TRBV18 to TRBJ1-2; D gene unclear. This CDR3 spans 14 amino acids. V was trimmed by 2 bases and J by 7 bases, leaving 14 bases between them. Germline CDR1 is KGHSH and CDR2 is LQKENI.

This chain joins TRBV28 and TRBJ2-3; 9 nucleotides align to TRBD2. V shed 3 bases, J shed 2 bases, and the junction held 3 bases outside the gene matches. This CDR3 is 15 amino acids long. Germline V gives CDR1 MDHEN, CDR2 SYDVKM. The CDR3 DNA reads as TGTGCCAGCAGTTTGGCGGGAGGGTCCACAGATACGCAGTATTTT. The encoded protein is CASSLAGGSTDTQYF. Complete variable domain (other parts from reference TRBV28 and TRBJ2-3): DVKVTQSSRYLVKRTGEKVFLECVQDMDHENMFWYRQDPGLGLRLIYFSYDVKMKEKGDIPEGYSVSREKKERFSLILESASTNQTSMYLCASSLAGGSTDTQYFGPGTRLTVL.

This clone came up once. V is TRBV6-5 and J is TRBJ2-2, with 8 bases matching TRBD1. The CDR3 is 15 amino acids. CDR1 and CDR2 from the germline V gene are MNHEY and SVGAGI. The V gene end was trimmed by 6 bases and the J gene end by 6 bases; junction bases not matched to a gene: 9. In nucleotides, the CDR3 is TGTGCCAGCAGACCCCGGCAGGGGGCAGCCGGGGAGCTGTTTTTT. This translates into CASRPRQGAAGELFF.

This sequence joins TRBV9 and TRBJ2-7, with 8 bases aligning to TRBD2. After removal of 4 bases from V and 3 bases from J, the junction contained 9 bases not matched to a gene. In germline, CDR1 is SGDLS, CDR2 YYNGEE. This CDR3 contains 15 residues. The CDR3, as DNA: TGTGCCAGCAGCCCCCGTACTAGCGGCCTCTACGAGCAGTACTTC. Protein: CASSPRTSGLYEQYF.

V usage is TRBV5-1 and J usage is TRBJ2-7; TRBD1 might be the D (6 bases). The V end lost 0 bases, the J end lost 3 bases, and 10 bases lay between the germline ends. Germline loops: CDR1 SGHRS, CDR2 YFSETQ. This CDR3 is built from 14 residues. Here the CDR3 DNA reads TGCGCCAGCAGCTTGGAGACAGGTCTCTACGAGCAGTACTTC. Its protein product is CASSLETGLYEQYF.

This chain connects TRBV19 to TRBJ2-3; 7 bases fit TRBD2. The CDR3 runs to 14 residues. In germline, CDR1 is LNHDA, CDR2 SQIVND (reference sequence). The V segment lost 3 bases and the J segment 4 bases; nucleotides outside the gene matches: 4. In DNA form, the CDR3 reads TGTGCCAGTAGTATCGCGGCGGGAGCAGATACGCAGTATTTT. Its translation: CASSIAAGADTQYF.

This clone has more than one count but fewer than ten. V usage is TRBV7-3 and J usage is TRBJ1-1; D perhaps matches TRBD1 (6 bases). The germline V gene has CDR1 SGHTA and CDR2 FQGTGA. The CDR3 loop spans 13 amino acids. Trimming pared 4 bases from V and 5 bases from J, leaving 11 bases between. The CDR3 is CASSSHRETEAFF. The CDR3 region has the DNA TGTGCCAGCAGCTCTCACAGGGAGACTGAAGCTTTCTTT. Variable domain in full (rest from reference TRBV7-3 and TRBJ1-1): GAGVSQTPSNKVTEKGKYVELRCDPISGHTALYWYRQSLGQGPEFLIYFQGTGAADDSGLPNDRFFAVRPEGSVSTLKIQRTERGDSAVYLCASSSHRETEAFFGQGTRLTVV.

The chain couples TRBV2 to TRBJ1-3, with unresolved D. CDR1 is SNHLY and CDR2 is FYNNEI in the germline V gene. V gave up 4 bases and J gave up 0 bases, with 7 bases separating them. The CDR3 extends over 14 amino acids. The CDR3 sequence: CASSGPFSGNTIYF. The CDR3 nucleotides read TGTGCCAGCAGTGGTCCCTTCTCTGGAAACACCATATATTTT.